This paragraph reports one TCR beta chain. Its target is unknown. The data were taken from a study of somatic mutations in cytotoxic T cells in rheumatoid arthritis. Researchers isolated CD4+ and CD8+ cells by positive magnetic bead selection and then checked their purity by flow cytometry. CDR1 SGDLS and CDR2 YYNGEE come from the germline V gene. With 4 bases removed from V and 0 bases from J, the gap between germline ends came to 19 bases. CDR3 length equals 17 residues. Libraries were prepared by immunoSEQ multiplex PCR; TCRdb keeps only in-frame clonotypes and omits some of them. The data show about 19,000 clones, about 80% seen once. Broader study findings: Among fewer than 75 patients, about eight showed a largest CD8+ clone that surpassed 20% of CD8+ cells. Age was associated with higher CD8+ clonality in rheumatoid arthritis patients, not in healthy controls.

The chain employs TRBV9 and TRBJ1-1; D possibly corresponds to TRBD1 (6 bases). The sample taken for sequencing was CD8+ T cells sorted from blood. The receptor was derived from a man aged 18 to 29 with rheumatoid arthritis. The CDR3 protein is CASSIRPSTGLNTEAFF. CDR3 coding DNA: TGTGCCAGCAGCATAAGACCTTCGACAGGTTTGAACACTGAAGCTTTCTTT.